These 11 T cell receptor beta chains were sequenced from one sample in a study of cytotoxic CD8 clonotypes in ibrutinib-treated CLL. Sequenced by immunoSEQ multiplex PCR; TCRdb stores in-frame clones only, minus some. This sample carries about 200,000 clones, roughly 65% of them seen once, and the ten largest clones take approximately 6.3%. This sample comprised PBMCs, obtained after 12 months of ibrutinib treatment. The source of these receptors is a human donor with chronic lymphocytic leukemia.

The chain joins TRBV23-1 to TRBJ1-6; 7 positions match TRBD1. TRBV23-1 is an ORF; its function is uncertain. The CDR3 covers 15 residues. Unmatched junction bases numbered 5, after V lost 7 bases and J lost 2 bases. CDR3 loop: CASTHDRAYNSPLHF. The CDR3 DNA sequence: TGCGCCAGCACTCACGACAGGGCCTATAATTCACCCCTCCACTTT.

This chain connects TRBV19 to TRBJ2-1, with no clear D. The CDR3 spans 11 residues. The ends were cut back, 10 bases at V and 9 bases at J, with 13 bases in the middle. Germline assignment: CDR1 LNHDA and CDR2 SQIVND (reference sequence). Here the CDR3 DNA reads TGTGCCACCGGGCCTTACGGTGAGCAGTTCTTC. Protein product: CATGPYGEQFF.

This clone was picked up a small number of times. The chain joins TRBV19 to TRBJ2-2; a possible D gene is TRBD1 (5 bases). In germline, CDR1 is LNHDA, CDR2 SQIVND (reference sequence). The V end was cut by 5 bases, the J end by 2 bases, with 9 bases between. CDR3 length: 14 amino acids. The CDR3 coding sequence is TGTGCCAGTAGTTGGCAGGGCAACACCGGGGAGCTGTTTTTT. It is translated as CASSWQGNTGELFF.

This sequence joins TRBV18 and TRBJ1-5; D remains ambiguous. Germline loops: CDR1 KGHSH, CDR2 LQKENI. This CDR3 has 14 amino acids. V was clipped by 3 bases and J by 5 bases, with 11 bases between them. The CDR3 reads CASSPLFSYQPQHF. The DNA for the CDR3 is TGTGCCAGCTCACCGCTTTTTTCTTATCAGCCCCAGCATTTT.

This clone was detected only a few times. The chain couples TRBV4-2 to TRBJ1-5, with D maybe TRBD1 (5 bases). The CDR3 sequence is 16 residues long. Trimming left V 0 bases short and J 6 bases short, with 15 bases between. The germline CDR1 and CDR2 sequences are LGHNA and YNFKEQ. DNA of the CDR3: TGTGCCAGCAGCCAAGATACGACGGGACGGAGTCAGCCCCAGCATTTT. Translated: CASSQDTTGRSQPQHF.

The rearrangement links TRBV4-2 to TRBJ2-1; D not certain. CDR3 length equals 14 residues. The V gene lost 1 base and the J gene lost 6 bases, with 10 bases spanning the gap. Per the germline V gene, CDR1 is LGHNA and CDR2 is YNFKEQ. The CDR3: CASSQVGPVNEQFF. The DNA for the CDR3 is TGTGCCAGCAGCCAAGTGGGTCCGGTCAATGAGCAGTTCTTC.

The V gene is TRBV2, the J gene TRBJ1-5; D unresolved. The CDR3 sequence is 14 residues long. V lost 6 bases and J 5 bases, leaving 14 bases between the germline ends. Germline V gene lookup returns CDR1 SNHLY and CDR2 FYNNEI. The CDR3 nucleotides read TGTGCCAGCAGCCGGGTGTCAAACGATCAGCCCCAGCATTTT. Its translation is CASSRVSNDQPQHF.

V usage is TRBV12-5 and J usage is TRBJ1-3; D is possibly TRBD1 (6 bases). Trimming removed 4 bases from V and 4 bases from J, with 14 bases in between. The V gene's germline CDR1 is LGHNT and CDR2 FRNRAP. The CDR3 spans 15 residues. CDR3 loop: CASGSPTGSGNTIYF. CDR3 nucleotides: TGTGCTAGTGGTTCGCCCACAGGGTCGGGAAACACCATATATTTT.

The chain recombines TRBV6-5 with TRBJ1-5; 7 bases fit TRBD1. This CDR3 is built from 15 residues. Germline loops: CDR1 MNHEY, CDR2 SVGAGI. The V segment lost 6 bases and the J segment 0 bases; nucleotides outside the gene matches: 5. The CDR3 DNA reads as TGTGCCAGCAGCAGGACAGGAGGTAGCAATCAGCCCCAGCATTTT. It yields the protein CASSRTGGSNQPQHF.

The CDR3 loop is CASSRGESEAFF. DNA for the CDR3: TGTGCCAGCAGTAGGGGGGAGTCTGAAGCTTTCTTT. The chain employs TRBV6-6 and TRBJ1-1; maybe TRBD1 (6 bases). Per the germline V gene, CDR1 is MNHNY and CDR2 is SVGAGI (reference sequence). Trimming pared 5 bases from V and 6 bases from J, leaving 10 bases between. The CDR3 contains 12 residues.

As concerns this clone: It may be a read error: a sequence one base away is much more abundant. The chain carries TRBV7-8 and TRBJ2-1; D is undetermined. V shed 3 bases and J shed 5 bases, with 2 bases lying between them. Germline CDR1 is SGHVS and CDR2 is FQNEAQ. The CDR3 sequence is 11 residues long. The CDR3 nucleotides read TGTGCCAGCAGCTTTCACAATGAGCAGTTCTTC. Its translation is CASSFHNEQFF.